This T cell receptor beta chain was identified in a study of shared clonotypes between healthy human individuals. Study information: Three plates each covered CD4 naive and memory; CD8 naive two, CD8 memory one.

The data were produced by immunoSEQ multiplex PCR, yet TCRdb's version contains in-frame clones alone and is incomplete. This table holds some 100,000 clones, more than 65% found once. Trimming removed 5 bases from V and 9 bases from J, with 23 bases in between. Germline assignment: CDR1 SGHNT and CDR2 YENEEA. The CDR3 spans 16 residues. The CD8 memory fraction combined CD45RO+ cells with TemRA cells (CCR7-negative CD45RA+). This clone appeared once. This clonotype originated in a woman aged 25-40 years in good health. The V gene is TRBV11-3, the J gene TRBJ2-1; tentatively, D is TRBD1 (6 bases). The sample consisted of memory CD8+ T cells sorted from blood. Subset in this sample: CD45RO+ cells pooled with CCR7-negative TemRA cells. The CDR3 DNA reads as TGTGCCAGCAGCAGTTGGGAAACAGGGACGGTAGGTGAGCAGTTCTTC. This codes for CASSSWETGTVGEQFF.